The 10 T cell receptor beta chains presented below share a single source sample, sequenced in a study of human T cells and chemical hapten exposure. The authors extracted total RNA from unfractionated whole blood. Each CDR3 protein is one row after TCRdb ran MiXCR on the 5' RACE reads. The table lists about 140,000 distinct CDR3 sequences, 3.5% to 5% of them singletons. The receptors were sampled from a female donor in good health.

This clonotype was recorded many times. V usage is TRBV11-2 and J usage is TRBJ2-7; D uncertain. CDR1 is SGHAT and CDR2 is FQNNGV in the germline V gene. Trimming left V 5 bases short and J 3 bases short, with 17 bases between. This CDR3 spans 15 amino acids. CDR3 nucleotide sequence: TGTGCCAGCAGCCCCACCTCCGGTTACGGCTACGAGCAGTACTTC. Its translation: CASSPTSGYGYEQYF.

The sample holds many counts of this clonotype. In DNA form, the CDR3 reads TGCGCCAGCAGCTTGGGGACAGGCTATGGCTACACCTTC. The encoded protein is CASSLGTGYGYTF. The chain combines TRBV5-1 with TRBJ1-2; 7 bases are shared with TRBD1. The V gene end was trimmed by 0 bases and the J gene end by 4 bases; junction bases not matched to a gene: 0. The CDR3 is 13 residues long. Germline CDR1 SGHRS, CDR2 YFSETQ.

This clonotype was counted many times. The chain employs TRBV7-3 and TRBJ2-1; D is perhaps TRBD2 (6 bases). V lost 6 bases, J lost 4 bases, and 13 bases lay in between. The CDR3 consists of 14 residues. The germline V gene has CDR1 SGHTA and CDR2 FQGTGA. DNA of the CDR3: TGTGCCAGCAGTCCCTTTAGCGGATACAATGAGCAGTTCTTC. It is translated as CASSPFSGYNEQFF.

The chain recombines TRBV4-1 with TRBJ1-5; D uncertain. V was pared by 8 bases and J by 5 bases, with 13 bases between. CDR1 and CDR2 (germline): MGHRA, YSYEKL. This CDR3 has 13 residues. CDR3 DNA sequence: TGCGCCAGCGGTAGTAGGGAATATCAGCCCCAGCATTTT. Translating gives CASGSREYQPQHF.

This clonotype was picked up a small number of times. A read error may be the cause here, since a much bigger clone is one base away. The J gene is TRBJ2-7, the V gene TRBV28; 8 bases align to TRBD2. The V gene end was trimmed by 5 bases and the J gene end by 7 bases; junction bases not matched to a gene: 4. The CDR3 has 12 amino acids. CDR1 and CDR2 from the germline V gene are MDHEN and SYDVKM. The CDR3, as DNA: TGTGCCAGCAGTCGGACGGGGGGGGAGCAGTACTTC. Translated, it gives CASSRTGGEQYF.

This clonotype has a count of ten or more. The rearrangement joins TRBV6-5 to TRBJ2-3; TRBD2 matches at 11 bases. The CDR3 contains 16 residues. V gave up 5 bases and J gave up 1 base; unmatched junction bases: 5. Germline assignment: CDR1 MNHEY and CDR2 SVGAGI. The CDR3 sequence: CASSQSSGGGTDTQYF. CDR3 coding DNA: TGTGCCAGCAGTCAAAGTAGCGGGGGGGGCACAGATACGCAGTATTTT.

This clonotype has a count of ten or more. The chain recombines TRBV20-1 with TRBJ2-3; unclear D gene. The length of the CDR3 is 11 residues. Germline CDR1 is DFQATT and CDR2 is SNEGSKA (reference sequence). Trimming removed 7 bases from V and 6 bases from J, with 11 bases in between. The CDR3 nucleotides are TGCAGTGTTGGGTTGAGGGATACGCAGTATTTT. Residues: CSVGLRDTQYF.

This clonotype has a count of ten or more. This chain links TRBV7-6 with TRBJ2-3; 7 bases fit TRBD2. CDR1 is SGHVS and CDR2 is FNYEAQ in the germline V gene. The V and J ends lost 1 base and 5 bases, in that order; junction bases with no gene match: 9. The CDR3 spans 16 residues. In DNA form, the CDR3 reads TGTGCCAGCAGCTTAGGGAGCCAGGCTAGCGGAGATACGCAGTATTTT. This sequence encodes CASSLGSQASGDTQYF. Together with reference TRBV7-6 and TRBJ2-3, the CDR3 gives the full variable domain: GAGVSQSPRYKVTKRGQDVALRCDPISGHVSLYWYRQALGQGPEFLTYFNYEAQQDKSGLPNDRFSAERPEGSISTLTIQRTEQRDSAMYRCASSLGSQASGDTQYFGPGTRLTVL.

Only a few counts were recorded for this clonotype. This sequence joins TRBV7-3 and TRBJ2-3; TRBD2 matches 10 bases. V trimming: 5 bases; J trimming: 5 bases; junction bases outside the gene matches: 10. Germline CDR1 SGHTA, CDR2 FQGTGA. The CDR3 extends over 16 amino acids. DNA of the CDR3: TGTGCCAGCAGCCCTGGGACTAGCGTATGGGAAGATACGCAGTATTTT. It is translated as CASSPGTSVWEDTQYF.

This clonotype was detected many times. V usage is TRBV29-1 and J usage is TRBJ2-1; D is ambiguous. The CDR3 consists of 13 residues. Germline V gene sequence: CDR1 SQVTM, CDR2 ANQGSEA. Trimming cost V 4 bases and J 0 bases, with 7 bases left between them. DNA of the CDR3: TGCAGCGTTGCGGCGAGCTCCTACAATGAGCAGTTCTTC. Its translation: CSVAASSYNEQFF.